This TCR beta chain was captured in a study of response to subunit inactivated influenza vaccine. TCRdb re-analysed the RT-PCR reads in MiXCR, keeping a single row per CDR3 protein. The repertoire consists of about 620,000 distinct CDR3 sequences, with 10% to 15% occurring once and the leading ten covering 10% to 13%. The V end lost 3 bases, the J end lost 4 bases, and 8 bases lay between the germline ends. This CDR3 comprises 13 residues. Germline V gene sequence: CDR1 LGHDT, CDR2 YNNKEL (reference sequence). This TCR came from a man aged 50 to 60 who received an inactivated influenza vaccine. V gene TRBV3-1 combines with J gene TRBJ2-3; D unresolved. The source material was PBMCs from blood, sampled on the day of vaccination. This CDR3 reads CASSQRMADTQYF. For the CDR3, the DNA is TGTGCCAGCAGCCAGAGGATGGCAGATACGCAGTATTTT.